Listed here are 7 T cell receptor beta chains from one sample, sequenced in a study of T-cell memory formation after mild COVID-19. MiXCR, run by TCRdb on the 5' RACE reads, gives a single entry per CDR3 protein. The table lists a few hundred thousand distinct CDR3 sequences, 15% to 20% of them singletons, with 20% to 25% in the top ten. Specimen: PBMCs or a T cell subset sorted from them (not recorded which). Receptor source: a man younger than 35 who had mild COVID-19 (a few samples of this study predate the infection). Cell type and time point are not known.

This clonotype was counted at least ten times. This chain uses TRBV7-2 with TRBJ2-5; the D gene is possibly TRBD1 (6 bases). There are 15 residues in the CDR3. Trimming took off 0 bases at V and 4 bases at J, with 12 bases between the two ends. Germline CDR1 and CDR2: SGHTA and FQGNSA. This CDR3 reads CASSLARGDRETQYF. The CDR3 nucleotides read TGTGCCAGCAGCTTAGCCAGGGGAGATCGAGAGACCCAGTACTTC. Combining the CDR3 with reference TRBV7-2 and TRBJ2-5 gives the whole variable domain GAGVSQSPSNKVTEKGKDVELRCDPISGHTALYWYRQSLGQGLEFLIYFQGNSAPDKSGLPSDRFSAERTGGSVSTLTIQRTQQEDSAVYLCASSLARGDRETQYFGPGTRLLVL.

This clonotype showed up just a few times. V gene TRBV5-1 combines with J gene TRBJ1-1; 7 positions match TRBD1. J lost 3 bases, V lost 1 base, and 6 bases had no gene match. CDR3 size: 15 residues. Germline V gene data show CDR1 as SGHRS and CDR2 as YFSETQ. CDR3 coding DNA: TGCGCCAGCAGCTTGTGGGGGGACAGAGACACTGAAGCTTTCTTT. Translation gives CASSLWGDRDTEAFF.

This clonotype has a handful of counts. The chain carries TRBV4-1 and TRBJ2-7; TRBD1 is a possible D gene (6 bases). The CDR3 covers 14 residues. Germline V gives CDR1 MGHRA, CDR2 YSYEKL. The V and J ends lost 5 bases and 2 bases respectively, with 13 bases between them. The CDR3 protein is CASSARQGPYEQYV. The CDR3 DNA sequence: TGCGCCAGCAGCGCTCGGCAGGGGCCCTACGAGCAGTACGTC.

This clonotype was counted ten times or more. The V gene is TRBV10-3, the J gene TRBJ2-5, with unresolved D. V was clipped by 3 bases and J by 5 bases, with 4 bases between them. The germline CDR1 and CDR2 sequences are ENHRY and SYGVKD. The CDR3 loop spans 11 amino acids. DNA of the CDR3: TGTGCCATCAGTGAATTGGAGACCCAGTACTTC. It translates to CAISELETQYF.

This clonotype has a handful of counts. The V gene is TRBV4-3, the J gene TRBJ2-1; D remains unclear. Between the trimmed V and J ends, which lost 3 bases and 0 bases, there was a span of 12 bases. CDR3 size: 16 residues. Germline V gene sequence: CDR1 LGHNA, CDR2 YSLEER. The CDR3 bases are TGCGCCAGCAGCCAGACCGAAGTAACCTCCTACAATGAGCAGTTCTTC. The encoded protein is CASSQTEVTSYNEQFF.

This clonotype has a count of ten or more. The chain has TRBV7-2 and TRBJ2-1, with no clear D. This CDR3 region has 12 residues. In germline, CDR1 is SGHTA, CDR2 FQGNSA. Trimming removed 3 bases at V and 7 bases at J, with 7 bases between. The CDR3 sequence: CASSLFRNEQFF. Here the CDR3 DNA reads TGTGCCAGCAGCTTGTTTCGGAATGAGCAGTTCTTC.

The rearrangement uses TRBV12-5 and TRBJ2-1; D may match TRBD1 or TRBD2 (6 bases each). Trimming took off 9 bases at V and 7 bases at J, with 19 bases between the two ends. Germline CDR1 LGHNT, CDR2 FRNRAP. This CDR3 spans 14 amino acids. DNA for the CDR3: TGTGCTAGCGGGGTGGGGGGCCTCGGGAATGAGCAGTTCTTC. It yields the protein CASGVGGLGNEQFF.